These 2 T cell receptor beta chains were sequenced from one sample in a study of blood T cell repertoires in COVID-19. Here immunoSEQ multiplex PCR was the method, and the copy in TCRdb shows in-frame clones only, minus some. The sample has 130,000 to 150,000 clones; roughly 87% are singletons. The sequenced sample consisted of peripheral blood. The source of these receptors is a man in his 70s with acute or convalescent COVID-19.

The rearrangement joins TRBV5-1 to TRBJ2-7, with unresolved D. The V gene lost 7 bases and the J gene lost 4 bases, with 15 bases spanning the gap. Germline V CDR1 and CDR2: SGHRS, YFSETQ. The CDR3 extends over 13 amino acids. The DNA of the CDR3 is TGCGCCAGCTCTCCCACTCTCGGTTACGAGCAGTACTTC. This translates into CASSPTLGYEQYF.

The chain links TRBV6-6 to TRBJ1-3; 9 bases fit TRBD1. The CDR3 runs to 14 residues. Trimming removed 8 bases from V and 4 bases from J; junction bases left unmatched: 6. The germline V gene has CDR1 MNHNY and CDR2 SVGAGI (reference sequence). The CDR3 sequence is CASGWGQGGNTIYF. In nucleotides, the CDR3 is TGTGCCAGCGGATGGGGACAGGGAGGAAACACCATATATTTT.